This T cell receptor (beta chain) originates from a study of shared T cell receptors in the human thymus. Only in-frame clones appear in the TCRdb table, and some are missing; sequencing was by immunoSEQ multiplex PCR. The repertoire consists of some 700,000 clones, with 80% to 90% occurring once and the leading ten covering more than 0.01%. The CDR3 covers 15 residues. V lost 7 bases, J lost 4 bases, and 14 bases lay in between. The germline CDR1 and CDR2 sequences are MDHEN and SYDVKM. The sample was also reused in another study, on human thymus T cells. That publication notes: Thymic samples were excised during corrective heart operations. Repertoires from thymus and blood appeared to show biased V and J gene usage. Highly overlapping thymic repertoires among unrelated individuals were reported in related research.

The TCR sequence derives from a girl less than two years old with a congenital heart defect. V gene TRBV28 combines with J gene TRBJ1-6, with D hard to call. Sequences were obtained from thymocytes. The CDR3 DNA sequence: TGTGCCAGCACTCCCAGAGGGCGGTATAATTCACCCCTCCACTTT. Protein sequence: CASTPRGRYNSPLHF.